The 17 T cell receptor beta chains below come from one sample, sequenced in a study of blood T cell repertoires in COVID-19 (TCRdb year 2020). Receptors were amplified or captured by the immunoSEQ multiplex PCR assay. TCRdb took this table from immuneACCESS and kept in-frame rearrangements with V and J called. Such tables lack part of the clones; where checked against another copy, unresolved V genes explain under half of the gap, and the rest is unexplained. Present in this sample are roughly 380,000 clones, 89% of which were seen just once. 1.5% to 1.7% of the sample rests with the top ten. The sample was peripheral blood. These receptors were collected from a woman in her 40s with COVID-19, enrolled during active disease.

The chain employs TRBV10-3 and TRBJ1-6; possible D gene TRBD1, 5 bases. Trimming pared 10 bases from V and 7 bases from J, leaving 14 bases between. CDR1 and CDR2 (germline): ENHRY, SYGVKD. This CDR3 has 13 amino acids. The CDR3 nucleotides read TGTGCCACCTCCCAGGGTGGAAATTCACCCCTCCACTTT. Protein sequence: CATSQGGNSPLHF.

The CDR3 region has the DNA TGTGCCAGCAGCCCGGACAGGTCGAGCTCCTACGAGCAGTACTTC. Its translation is CASSPDRSSSYEQYF. The chain links TRBV7-2 to TRBJ2-7; 7 nucleotides match TRBD1. V was clipped by 5 bases and J by 0 bases; unmatched bases: 7. Germline CDR1 SGHTA, CDR2 FQGNSA. The CDR3 extends over 15 amino acids.

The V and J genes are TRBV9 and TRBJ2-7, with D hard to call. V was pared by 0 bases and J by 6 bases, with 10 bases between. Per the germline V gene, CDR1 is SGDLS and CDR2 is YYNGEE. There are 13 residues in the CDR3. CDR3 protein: CASSVAPRGEQYF. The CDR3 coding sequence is TGTGCCAGCAGCGTAGCCCCCCGAGGCGAGCAGTACTTC.

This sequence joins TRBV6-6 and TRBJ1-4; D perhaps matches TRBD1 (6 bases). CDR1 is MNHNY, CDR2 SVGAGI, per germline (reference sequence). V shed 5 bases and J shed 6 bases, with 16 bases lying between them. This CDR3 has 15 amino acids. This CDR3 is CASSQTGLGDEKLFF. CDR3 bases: TGTGCCAGCAGTCAAACAGGGTTAGGGGATGAAAAACTGTTTTTT.

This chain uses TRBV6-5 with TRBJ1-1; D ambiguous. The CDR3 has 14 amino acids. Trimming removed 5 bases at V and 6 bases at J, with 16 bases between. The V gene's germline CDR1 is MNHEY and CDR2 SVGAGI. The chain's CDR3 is CASSRRVVGAEAFF. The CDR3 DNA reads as TGTGCCAGCAGTCGACGAGTTGTGGGCGCTGAAGCTTTCTTT.

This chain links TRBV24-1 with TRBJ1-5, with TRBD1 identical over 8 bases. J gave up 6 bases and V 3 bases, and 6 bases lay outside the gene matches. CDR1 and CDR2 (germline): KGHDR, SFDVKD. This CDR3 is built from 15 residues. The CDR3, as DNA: TGTGCCACCAGTGATCCAGGGGGCGCGGGTCAGCCCCAGCATTTT. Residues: CATSDPGGAGQPQHF.

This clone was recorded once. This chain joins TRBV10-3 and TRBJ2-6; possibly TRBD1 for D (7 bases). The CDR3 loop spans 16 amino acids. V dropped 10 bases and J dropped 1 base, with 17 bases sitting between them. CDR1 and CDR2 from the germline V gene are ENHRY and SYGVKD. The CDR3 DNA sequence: TGTGCCACCGCGGGACAGATAACATCTGGGGCCAACGTCCTGACTTTC. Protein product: CATAGQITSGANVLTF.

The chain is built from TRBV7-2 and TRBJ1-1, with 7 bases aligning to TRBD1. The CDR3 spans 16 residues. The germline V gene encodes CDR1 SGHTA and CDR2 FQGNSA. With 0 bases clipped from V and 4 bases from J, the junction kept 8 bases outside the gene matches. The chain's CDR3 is CASSLARSDRSTEAFF. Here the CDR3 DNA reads TGTGCCAGCAGCTTAGCTAGGTCGGACAGGAGCACTGAAGCTTTCTTT.

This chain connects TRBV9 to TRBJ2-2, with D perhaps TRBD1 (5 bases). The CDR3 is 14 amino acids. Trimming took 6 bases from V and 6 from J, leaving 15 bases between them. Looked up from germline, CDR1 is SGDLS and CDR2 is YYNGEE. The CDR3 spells CASKAQGGPGELFF. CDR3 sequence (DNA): TGTGCCAGCAAGGCCCAGGGTGGCCCCGGGGAGCTGTTTTTT. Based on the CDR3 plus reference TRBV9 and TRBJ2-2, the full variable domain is DSGVTQTPKHLITATGQRVTLRCSPRSGDLSVYWYQQSLDQGLQFLIQYYNGEERAKGNILERFSAQQFPDLHSELNLSSLELGDSALYFCASKAQGGPGELFFGEGSRLTVL.

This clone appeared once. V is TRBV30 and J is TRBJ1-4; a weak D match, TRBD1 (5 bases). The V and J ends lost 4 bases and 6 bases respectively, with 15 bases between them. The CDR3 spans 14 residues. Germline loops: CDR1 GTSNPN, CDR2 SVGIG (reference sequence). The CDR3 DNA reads TGTGCCTGGAACCTGGGAGGGGTTTATGAAAAACTGTTTTTT. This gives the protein CAWNLGGVYEKLFF.

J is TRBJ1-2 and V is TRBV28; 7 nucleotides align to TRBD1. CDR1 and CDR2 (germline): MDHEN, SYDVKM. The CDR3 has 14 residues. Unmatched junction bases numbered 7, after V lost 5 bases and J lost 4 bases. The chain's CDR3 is CASSIQGSTYGYTF. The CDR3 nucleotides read TGTGCCAGCAGTATACAGGGGTCTACCTATGGCTACACCTTC.

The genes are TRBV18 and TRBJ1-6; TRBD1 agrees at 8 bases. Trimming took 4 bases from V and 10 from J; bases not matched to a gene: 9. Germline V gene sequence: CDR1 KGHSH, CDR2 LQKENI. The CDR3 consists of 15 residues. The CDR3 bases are TGTGCCAGCTCACTCATGGACAGGGTAGAATCACCCCTCCACTTT. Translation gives CASSLMDRVESPLHF.

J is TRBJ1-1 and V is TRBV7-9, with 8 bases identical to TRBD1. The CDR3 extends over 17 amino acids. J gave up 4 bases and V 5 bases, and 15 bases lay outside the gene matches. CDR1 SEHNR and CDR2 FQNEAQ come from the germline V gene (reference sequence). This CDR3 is CASSPSDRGNIGTEAFF. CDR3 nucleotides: TGTGCCAGCAGCCCCAGCGACAGGGGAAACATAGGCACTGAAGCTTTCTTT.

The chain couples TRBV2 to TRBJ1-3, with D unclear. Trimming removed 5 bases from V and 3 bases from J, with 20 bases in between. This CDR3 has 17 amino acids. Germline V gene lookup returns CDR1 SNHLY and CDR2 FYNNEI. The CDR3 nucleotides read TGTGCCAGCAGTTCCGTAATAGCCGCTGTAGGTGGAAACACCATATATTTT. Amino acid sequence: CASSSVIAAVGGNTIYF.

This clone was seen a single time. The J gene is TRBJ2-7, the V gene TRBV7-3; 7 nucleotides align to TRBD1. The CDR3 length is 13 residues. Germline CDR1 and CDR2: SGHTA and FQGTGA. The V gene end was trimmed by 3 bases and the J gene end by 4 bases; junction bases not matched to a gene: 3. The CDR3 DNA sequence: TGTGCCAGCAGCTTCAAGGGGGCGTACGAGCAGTACTTC. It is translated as CASSFKGAYEQYF. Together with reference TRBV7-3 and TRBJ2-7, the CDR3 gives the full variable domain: GAGVSQTPSNKVTEKGKYVELRCDPISGHTALYWYRQSLGQGPEFLIYFQGTGAADDSGLPNDRFFAVRPEGSVSTLKIQRTERGDSAVYLCASSFKGAYEQYFGPGTRLTVT.

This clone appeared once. CDR3 sequence (DNA): TGTGCCAGCGCGAGGACAGGGGCCTCTGGAAACACCATATATTTT. It specifies CASARTGASGNTIYF. The chain uses TRBV27 and TRBJ1-3; 9 bases fit TRBD1. The germline V gene has CDR1 MNHEY and CDR2 SMNVEV (reference sequence). This CDR3 region has 15 residues. With V trimmed by 8 bases and J by 0 bases, 5 bases remained unmatched.

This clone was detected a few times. The CDR3 loop is CASSLDLSSANTGELFF. CDR3 nucleotide sequence: TGTGCCAGCAGCTTAGATCTAAGTAGCGCAAACACCGGGGAGCTGTTTTTT. The V and J genes are TRBV11-3 and TRBJ2-2; perhaps TRBD2 as D (5 bases). Per the germline V gene, CDR1 is SGHNT and CDR2 is YENEEA. The CDR3 runs to 17 residues. Trimming shortened V by 0 bases and J by 2 bases, and 13 bases separated the two germline ends.